This TCR beta chain was recorded in a study of blood T cell repertoires in COVID-19. Only in-frame clones appear in the TCRdb table, and some are missing; sequencing was by immunoSEQ multiplex PCR. This table has roughly 140,000 clones, 84% appearing once. The sequence was collected from a middle-aged man who had recovered from COVID-19. The sample consisted of PBMCs or T cells enriched from blood (not recorded which).

The CDR3 sequence is CASSLGQGGGLQETQYF. The DNA of the CDR3 is TGCGCCAGCAGCTTGGGGCAGGGAGGGGGACTCCAAGAGACCCAGTACTTC. The chain recombines TRBV5-1 with TRBJ2-5; D is perhaps TRBD2 (7 bases). The CDR3 sequence is 17 residues long. The germline V gene has CDR1 SGHRS and CDR2 YFSETQ. With 0 bases removed from V and 1 base from J, the gap between germline ends came to 16 bases.